The 3 T cell receptor beta chains reported below all come from one sample, sequenced in a study of T cells in Graves' hyperthyroidism and ophthalmopathy. RNA transcripts served as the template for amplifying TCR beta CDR3 regions. An initial round of RT-PCR targeting the TCR CDR3 relied on the HTBI primer set. A single record per CDR3 protein comes from TCRdb applying MiXCR to the multiplex PCR reads. Of hundreds of thousands of distinct CDR3 sequences in the sample, less than 25% were seen once. The sample taken for sequencing was blood. Source of these receptors: a man aged 30-40 years with Graves' ophthalmopathy.

The chain is built from TRBV6-1 and TRBJ1-2; 8 bases match TRBD1. The CDR3 is 17 amino acids. V was clipped by 1 base and J by 6 bases; unmatched bases: 13. From germline, CDR1 is MNHNS and CDR2 SASEGT. The CDR3: CASSEGTGWGSTNGYTF. The CDR3 coding sequence is TGTGCCAGCAGTGAAGGGACAGGGTGGGGCAGCACCAATGGCTACACCTTC.

This clonotype has a handful of counts. The chain carries TRBV30 and TRBJ2-5, with D possibly being TRBD1 or TRBD2 (5 bases each). The CDR3 loop spans 18 amino acids. The V gene's germline CDR1 is GTSNPN and CDR2 SVGIG (reference sequence). V lost 1 base, J lost 5 bases, and 26 bases lay in between. The CDR3: CAWSGVGERTPVGETQYF. CDR3 nucleotides: TGTGCCTGGAGTGGGGTGGGGGAGCGGACCCCGGTCGGCGAGACCCAGTACTTC. Looking up the rest from reference TRBV30 and TRBJ2-5 gives the full variable domain: SQTIHQWPATLVQPVGSPLSLECTVEGTSNPNLYWYRQAAGRGLQLLFYSVGIGQISSEVPQNLSASRPQDRQFILSSKKLLLSDSGFYLCAWSGVGERTPVGETQYFGPGTRLLVL.

The table lists this clonotype with many counts. This chain links TRBV18 with TRBJ1-1; maybe TRBD1 (6 bases). This CDR3 is 15 amino acids long. Germline V gene sequence: CDR1 KGHSH, CDR2 LQKENI. Trimming pared 2 bases from V and 4 bases from J, leaving 14 bases between. This CDR3 is CASSPDRTRGTEAFF. CDR3 DNA sequence: TGTGCCAGCTCACCAGACAGGACTCGAGGCACTGAAGCTTTCTTT. The variable domain in full, completed from reference TRBV18 and TRBJ1-1, reads NAGVMQNPRHLVRRRGQEARLRCSPMKGHSHVYWYRQLPEEGLKFMVYLQKENIIDESGMPKERFSAEFPKEGPSILRIQQVVRGDSAAYFCASSPDRTRGTEAFFGQGTRLTVV.